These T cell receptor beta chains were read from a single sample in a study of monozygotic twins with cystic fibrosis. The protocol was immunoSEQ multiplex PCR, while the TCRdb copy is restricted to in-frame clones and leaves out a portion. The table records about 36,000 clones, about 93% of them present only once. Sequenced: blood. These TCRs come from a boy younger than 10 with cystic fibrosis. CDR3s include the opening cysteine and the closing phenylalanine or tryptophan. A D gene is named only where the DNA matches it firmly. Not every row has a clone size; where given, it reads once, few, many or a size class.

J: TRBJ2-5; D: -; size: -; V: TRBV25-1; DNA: TGTGCCACGACGTCAGTGGGCGGAGAGACCCAGTACTTC; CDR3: CATTSVGGETQYF
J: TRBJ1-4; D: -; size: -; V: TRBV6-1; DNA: TGTGCCAGCAGTGAATGGTTATCGGGACAAACTAATGAAAAACTGTTTTTT; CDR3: CASSEWLSGQTNEKLFF
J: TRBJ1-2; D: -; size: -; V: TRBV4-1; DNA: TGCGCCAGCAGCCAAGATAGGTTGAAAGCCTTC; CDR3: CASSQDRLKAF
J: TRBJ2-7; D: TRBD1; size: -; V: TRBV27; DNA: TGTGCCAGCAGCCCATCCTCAGGGGGCTACGAGCAGTACTTC; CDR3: CASSPSSGGYEQYF
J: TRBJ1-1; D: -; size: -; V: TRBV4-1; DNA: TGCGCCAGCAGCCAAGAGGGGAGCCGGGTCACTGAAGCTTTCTTT; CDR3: CASSQEGSRVTEAFF
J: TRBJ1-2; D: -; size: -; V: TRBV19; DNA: TGTGCCACCAAAAAAGGCCCGGTCCAGGGCTATGGCTACACCTTC; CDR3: CATKKGPVQGYGYTF
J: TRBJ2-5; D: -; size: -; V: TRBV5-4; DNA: TGTGCCAGCAGAGATGGGACGGATCAAGAGACCCAGTACTTC; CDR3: CASRDGTDQETQYF
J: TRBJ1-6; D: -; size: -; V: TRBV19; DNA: TGTGCCAGTAATAGTCGGGATTCACCCCTCCACTTT; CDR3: CASNSRDSPLHF
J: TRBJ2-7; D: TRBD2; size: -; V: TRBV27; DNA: TGTGCCAGCAGTTTAACTAGCGGGGCCCCTGAGTACTTC; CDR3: CASSLTSGAPEYF
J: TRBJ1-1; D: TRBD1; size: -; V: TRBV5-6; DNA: TGTGCCAGCAGCTTGGCCGGGGACAGGGGGTCGTGGACTGAAGCTTTCTTT; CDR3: CASSLAGDRGSWTEAFF
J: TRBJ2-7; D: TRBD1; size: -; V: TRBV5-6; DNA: TGTGCCAGCAGCGTGGTCCTGACAGGGAACCACGAGCAGTACTTC; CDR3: CASSVVLTGNHEQYF
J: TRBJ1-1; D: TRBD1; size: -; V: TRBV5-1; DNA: TGCGCCAGCAGCTTGGTGGGACAGACGACTGAAGCTTTCTTT; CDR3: CASSLVGQTTEAFF
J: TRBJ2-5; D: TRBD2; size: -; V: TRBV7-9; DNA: TGTGCCAGCAGCTTAATTAGCGGGGGGGAGACCCAGTACTTC; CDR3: CASSLISGGETQYF
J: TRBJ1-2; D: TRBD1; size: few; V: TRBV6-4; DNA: TGTGCCAGCAAGGCGCCGGGACAGGGTGGTGGCTACACCTTC; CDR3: CASKAPGQGGGYTF
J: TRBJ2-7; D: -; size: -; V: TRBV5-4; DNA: TGTGCCAGCAGCTGGGGGACCCAGTACGAGCAGTACTTC; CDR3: CASSWGTQYEQYF
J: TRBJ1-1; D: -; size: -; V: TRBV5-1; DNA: TGCGCCAGCAGCTTGCAGGGGCTCGGCACTGAAGCTTTCTTT; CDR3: CASSLQGLGTEAFF
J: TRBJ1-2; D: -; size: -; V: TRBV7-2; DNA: TGTGCCAGCAGCTCGGTCTCTGCTAACTATGGCTACACCTTC; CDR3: CASSSVSANYGYTF